The text below deals with one TCR beta chain. Its specificity is unknown. This entry belongs to a study of cytomegalovirus exposure and HLA in healthy donors. Study observations and caveats: Published work reported that the classifier diagnosed cytomegalovirus status with high specificity and sensitivity.

The CDR3 has 16 residues. Germline CDR1 reads SGDLS; CDR2 reads YYNGEE. The V end lost 3 bases, the J end lost 5 bases, and 17 bases lay between the germline ends. The PCR was carried out with 60 Vbeta primers and 13 Jbeta primers. TCRdb keeps only in-frame clones here, not all; method: immunoSEQ multiplex PCR. The sample lists under 200,000 clones; 86% were seen once. V gene TRBV9 combines with J gene TRBJ2-2; D possibly corresponds to TRBD2 (6 bases). Specimen: PBMCs. The sequence was collected from a woman in her twenties or thirties in good health and CMV-seronegative. The CDR3 coding sequence is TGTGCCAGCAGCGACTGGGGACTCGGGGTAACCGGGGAGCTGTTTTTT. It encodes CASSDWGLGVTGELFF.